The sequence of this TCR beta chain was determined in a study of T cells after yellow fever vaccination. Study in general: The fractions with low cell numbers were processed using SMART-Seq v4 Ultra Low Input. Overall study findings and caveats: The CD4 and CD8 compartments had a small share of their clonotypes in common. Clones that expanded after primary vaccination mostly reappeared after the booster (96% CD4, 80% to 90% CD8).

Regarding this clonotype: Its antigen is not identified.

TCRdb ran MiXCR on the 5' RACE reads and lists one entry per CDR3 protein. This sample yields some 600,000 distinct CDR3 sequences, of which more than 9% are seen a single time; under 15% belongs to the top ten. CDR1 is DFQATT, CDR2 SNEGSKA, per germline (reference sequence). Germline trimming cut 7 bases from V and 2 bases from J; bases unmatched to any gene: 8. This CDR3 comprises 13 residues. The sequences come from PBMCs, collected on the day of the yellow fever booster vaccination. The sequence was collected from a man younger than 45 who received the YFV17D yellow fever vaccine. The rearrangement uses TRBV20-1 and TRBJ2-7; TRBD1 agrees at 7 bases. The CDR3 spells CSVDTGATYEQYF. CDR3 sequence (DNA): TGCAGTGTCGACACAGGGGCAACCTACGAGCAGTACTTC.